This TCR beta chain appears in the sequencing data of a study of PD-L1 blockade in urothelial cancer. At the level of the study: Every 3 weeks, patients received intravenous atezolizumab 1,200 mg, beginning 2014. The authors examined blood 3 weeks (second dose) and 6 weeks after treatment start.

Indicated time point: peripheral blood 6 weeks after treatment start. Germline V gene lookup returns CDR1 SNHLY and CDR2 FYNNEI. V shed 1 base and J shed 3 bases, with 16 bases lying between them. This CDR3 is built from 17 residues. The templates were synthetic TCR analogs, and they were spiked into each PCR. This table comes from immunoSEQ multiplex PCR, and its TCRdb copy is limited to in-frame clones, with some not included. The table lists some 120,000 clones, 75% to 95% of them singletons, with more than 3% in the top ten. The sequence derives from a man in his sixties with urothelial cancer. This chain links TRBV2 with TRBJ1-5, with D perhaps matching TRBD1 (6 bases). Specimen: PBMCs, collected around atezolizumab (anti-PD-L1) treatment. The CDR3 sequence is CASSEGRGADLNQPQHF. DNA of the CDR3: TGTGCCAGCAGTGAAGGCAGGGGCGCGGATCTCAATCAGCCCCAGCATTTT.